The clone carrying this T cell receptor beta chain has a handful of counts. Its antigen is unidentified. The record originates from a study of graft-versus-host responses after intestinal transplantation. Study overall: Transplant recipients had multivisceral, liver-intestinal, or isolated intestinal grafts. Each recipient received anti-thymocyte globulin induction, then tacrolimus and steroids for approximately three years. Findings of the study overall: Patients who carried graft-donor T cell macrochimerism also had high graft-versus-host to host-versus-graft clonal ratios in their allografts.

The assay was immunoSEQ multiplex PCR, and TCRdb's table has in-frame clones only and misses some. The sample yields around 95,000 clones, roughly 90% seen once. This CDR3 has 16 residues. CDR1 and CDR2 (germline): LNHDA, SQIVND (reference sequence). Trimming took 3 bases from V and 10 from J, leaving 19 bases between them. Material: unstimulated CD4+ T cells sorted from spleen or lymph node cells, obtained before transplant. The gene calls are TRBV19 and TRBJ1-6, with D possibly being TRBD1 (6 bases). The TCR comes from a human donor who was the organ donor for an intestinal transplant. The CDR3 bases are TGTGCCAGTAGTATCCCCGACAGGTCCTCCGACTCACCCCTCCACTTT. Its translation: CASSIPDRSSDSPLHF.